This TCR beta chain was captured in a study of identical twins. This clonotype was detected a few times. Template switching supplied a universal primer site; unique molecular identifiers were carried on the cDNA. Each CDR3 protein gets one entry after TCRdb re-called the 5' RACE reads with MiXCR. The data contain roughly 540,000 distinct CDR3 sequences, roughly a fifth of them seen just once; the ten biggest clones take up roughly 0.9%. These data also featured in a second study, about T cells expressing NK-cell markers. That source reports: All TCR beta repertoires analysed originated from sorted CD3+CD56+NKG2C+, CD3+CD56+NKG2C- and CD3+CD56-NKG2C+ T cells. Restricting sorting to alpha-beta TCR T cells was achieved in several experiments by an anti-gamma-delta TCR antibody.

The specimen was CD4+ T cells sorted from blood. The origin of this receptor is a woman aged 18-30 years in good health.

The CDR3 DNA reads as TGCGCCAGCAGCTTGAGTGGTACTAACCCCTACGAGCAGTACTTC. Its protein product is CASSLSGTNPYEQYF. The chain has TRBV5-1 and TRBJ2-7; D gene uncertain. This CDR3 has 15 amino acids. V lost 1 base and J 2 bases, leaving 13 bases between the germline ends. Germline V gene data show CDR1 as SGHRS and CDR2 as YFSETQ.